The source of this T cell receptor beta chain is a study of shared clonotypes between healthy human individuals. Study results and caveats: Sharing across four donors was seen in around 5% of naive CD4 clonotypes. Limitation of the genetic and exposure-history diversity represented came from the few donors. Generation of non-shared clonotypes was less probable than generation of clonotypes shared by all four donors.

Positively selected for CCR7, the CD45RO-negative cells used as naive CD8 cells excluded terminally differentiated effector memory CD45RA+ cells. Donors were healthy HIV-negative adults without recent acute infections or vaccinations. This table comes from immunoSEQ multiplex PCR, and its TCRdb copy is limited to in-frame clones, with some not included. The sample lists about 2.1 million clones; 80% to 95% were seen once. Turning to this clone: The antigen remains undetermined.

Germline lookup yields CDR1 MNHEY and CDR2 SMNVEV (reference sequence). The CDR3 has 17 residues. Trimming removed 1 base from V and 4 bases from J, with 18 bases in between. The sequence was obtained from a man younger than 35 in good health. Some clones in this sample may be carry-over from other donors' samples. The chain is built from TRBV27 and TRBJ2-3, with D maybe TRBD2 (5 bases). The sequenced sample was naive CD8+ T cells from PBMCs. The CDR3 loop is CASSLLGLGESADTQYF. The CDR3 region has the DNA TGTGCCAGCAGTTTATTGGGTCTCGGGGAGTCGGCAGATACGCAGTATTTT.